What follows are 12 T cell receptor beta chains derived from one specimen sequenced in a study of cytomegalovirus exposure and HLA in healthy donors. 13 Jbeta primers and 60 Vbeta primers were used for the PCR. Measured with immunoSEQ multiplex PCR; TCRdb has only the in-frame clones, and not every one. The data contain around 120,000 clones, 70% to 80% of them singletons. The sequencing input was PBMCs. These receptors came from a woman in her forties or fifties in good health and CMV-seronegative.

The chain recombines TRBV5-4 with TRBJ1-4; unclear D gene. The ends were cut back, 0 bases at V and 2 bases at J, with 8 bases in the middle. The CDR3 consists of 15 residues. CDR1 and CDR2 (germline): SGHNT, YYREEE (reference sequence). Written as DNA, the CDR3 is TGTGCCAGCAGCTTGGCCGAAGAGACTAATGAAAAACTGTTTTTT. The encoded protein is CASSLAEETNEKLFF.

The J gene is TRBJ1-1, the V gene TRBV29-1; tentatively, D is TRBD1 (5 bases). Deletions cut 6 bases from V and 4 bases from J, with 18 bases between. The CDR3 is 14 amino acids. Germline V CDR1 and CDR2: SQVTM, ANQGSEA. Written as DNA, the CDR3 is TGCAGCGTCGCCCTCAGGGTCGTACGCACTGAAGCTTTCTTT. Translated: CSVALRVVRTEAFF.

This chain uses TRBV4-1 with TRBJ2-7; D remains unclear. CDR3 length: 15 amino acids. CDR1 and CDR2 (germline): MGHRA, YSYEKL. The ends were cut back, 1 base at V and 0 bases at J, with 10 bases in the middle. The CDR3 sequence: CASSQVASDSYEQYF. CDR3 nucleotide sequence: TGCGCCAGCAGCCAAGTGGCCTCTGACTCCTACGAGCAGTACTTC.

The rearrangement uses TRBV6-5 and TRBJ2-7, with 8 bases fitting TRBD1. This CDR3 comprises 14 residues. Looked up from germline, CDR1 is MNHEY and CDR2 is SVGAGI. Trimming took 7 bases from V and 7 from J; bases not matched to a gene: 12. CDR3 coding DNA: TGTGCCAGCAAAAGACAGGGGCCCCCGAGAGAGCAGTACTTC. Its translation: CASKRQGPPREQYF.

The genes are TRBV7-2 and TRBJ2-3; no definite D call. The germline V gene encodes CDR1 SGHTA and CDR2 FQGNSA. V was trimmed by 5 bases and J by 4 bases, leaving 16 bases between them. The CDR3 runs 15 residues. The CDR3 nucleotides read TGTGCCAGCAGCCCTTCGGTCCCACCACCAGATACGCAGTATTTT. It yields the protein CASSPSVPPPDTQYF.

This clone was observed a few times. The rearrangement joins TRBV5-6 to TRBJ1-4; 9 nucleotides agree with TRBD1. In germline, CDR1 is SGHDT, CDR2 YYEEEE. CDR3 size: 15 residues. Trimming removed 4 bases from V and 7 bases from J; junction bases left unmatched: 8. The CDR3 protein is CASSPGTGNGEKLFF. Written as DNA, the CDR3 is TGTGCCAGCAGCCCCGGGACAGGGAACGGTGAAAAACTGTTTTTT.

The V and J genes are TRBV15 and TRBJ2-2; D is uncertain. The CDR3 covers 16 residues. V lost 6 bases, J lost 5 bases, and 19 bases lay in between. From germline, CDR1 is LNHNV and CDR2 YYDKDF (reference sequence). The DNA of the CDR3 is TGTGCCACCAGAACATTCTCTATAGGAGAGACCGGGGAGCTGTTTTTT. Amino acids: CATRTFSIGETGELFF.

A few counts support this clone. The chain combines TRBV6-5 with TRBJ2-7; 10 positions agree with TRBD2. CDR1 is MNHEY, CDR2 SVGAGI, per germline. This CDR3 comprises 14 residues. J lost 0 bases, V lost 6 bases, and 2 bases had no gene match. This chain's CDR3 is CASSRLAGSYEQYV. As DNA, the CDR3 is TGTGCCAGCAGCAGACTAGCGGGCTCCTACGAGCAGTACGTC.

The genes are TRBV5-4 and TRBJ1-4; D might be TRBD1 (5 bases). Germline V gene data show CDR1 as SGHNT and CDR2 as YYREEE (reference sequence). The CDR3 has 15 amino acids. The germline V and J ends were trimmed by 2 bases and 7 bases, with 15 bases remaining between them. The CDR3 DNA sequence: TGTGCCAGCAGCTTAAGGGGAGGGTCCGGTGAAAAACTGTTTTTT. It encodes CASSLRGGSGEKLFF. The full variable domain, rest sourced from reference TRBV5-4 and TRBJ1-4, is ETGVTQSPTHLIKTRGQQVTLRCSSQSGHNTVSWYQQALGQGPQFIFQYYREEENGRGNFPPRFSGLQFPNYSSELNVNALELDDSALYLCASSLRGGSGEKLFFGSGTQLSVL.

This chain joins TRBV15 and TRBJ2-7; D may be TRBD2 (5 bases). V was clipped by 5 bases and J by 3 bases, with 14 bases between them. Germline CDR1 and CDR2: LNHNV and YYDKDF (reference sequence). The CDR3 covers 14 residues. CDR3 DNA sequence: TGTGCCACCAGCTCGACAAGGGAGCACTACGAGCAGTACTTC. This codes for CATSSTREHYEQYF.

The chain employs TRBV4-3 and TRBJ2-1, with D tentatively TRBD2 (5 bases). CDR3 length equals 17 residues. The V end lost 2 bases, the J end lost 2 bases, and 16 bases lay between the germline ends. Germline lookup yields CDR1 LGHNA and CDR2 YSLEER. CDR3 nucleotides: TGCGCCAGCAGCCAATGGGAACCGAGCGGTACCTACAATGAGCAGTTCTTC. It is translated as CASSQWEPSGTYNEQFF.

The CDR3 DNA reads as TGTGCCAGCAGTGTCCCGAACGGTCTAGTTTACGAGCAGTACTTC. It encodes CASSVPNGLVYEQYF. The rearrangement uses TRBV6-5 and TRBJ2-7; D gene unclear. Per germline, CDR1 MNHEY and CDR2 SVGAGI. CDR3 size: 15 residues. Between the trimmed V and J ends, which lost 5 bases and 4 bases, there was a span of 18 bases.